The present T cell receptor beta chain was sequenced within a study of blood T cells in healthy people across ages. Broader study findings: Per-million-T-cell TCR beta diversity fell roughly linearly with age. Conclusively comparing naive with antigen-experienced cells was impossible with unsorted PBMCs.

Details on this clonotype: Antigen: not known.

The second PCR ran about 7 to 12 cycles with a sample-barcoded 5' primer and J-beta primers. The authors tagged each cDNA molecule using a template-switch adaptor with 12 random nucleotides. TCRdb re-analysed the 5' RACE reads in MiXCR, keeping a single row per CDR3 protein. The repertoire includes 550,000 to 650,000 distinct CDR3 sequences, around 31% of them detected once, and 15% to 19% sits in the top ten. RNA extraction gave at least 5 micrograms of total RNA per sample. The source of this sequence is a woman aged 80 or over in good health. The sequenced material came from blood.

The CDR3 loop reads CASSPTGVQETQFF. CDR3 sequence (DNA): TGTGCCAGCTCACCTACCGGGGTACAAGAGACCCAGTTCTTC. The V gene is TRBV18, the J gene TRBJ2-5; tentatively, D is TRBD2 (5 bases). The J call may be in error: the DNA end matches TRBJ2-1 better. The V gene's germline CDR1 is KGHSH and CDR2 LQKENI. CDR3 length: 14 residues.